A selection of T cell receptor beta chains follows, all from one sample in a study of identical twins. TCRdb re-called the 5' RACE reads with MiXCR, one entry per CDR3 protein. The top ten hold about 2.7% of the sample, which has about 470,000 distinct CDR3 sequences, about 24% seen once. These records were also assigned to another study, of T cells expressing NK-cell markers.

Sequencing was done on a sample of CD4+ T cells sorted from blood. Receptor source: a woman in her late teens or twenties in good health. Both conserved end residues are part of each CDR3. A D gene is named only where the DNA matches it firmly. Rows give clone size only sometimes, using once, few, many, or a class for an expanded clone.

j_call v_call clone_size d_call cdr3_nt cdr3_aa
TRBJ1-5 TRBV10-2 - - TGCGCCAGCAGTGAACATAGCAATCAGCCCCAGCATTTT CASSEHSNQPQHF
TRBJ2-1 TRBV12-3/TRBV12-4 - - TGTGCCAGCATGCGGCCCTACTACTACAATGAGCAGTTCTTC CASMRPYYYNEQFF
TRBJ2-5 TRBV29-1 few - TGCAGCGTTGAGGATGCAGAGACCCAGTACTTC CSVEDAETQYF
TRBJ2-2 TRBV20-1 few TRBD1 TGCAGTGCTAGATCCACCCAGGGGGCCGGGGAGCTGTTTTTT CSARSTQGAGELFF
TRBJ2-3 TRBV10-3 - - TGTGCCATCAGTGAGTCGAGGGGGAATACGCAGTATTTT CAISESRGNTQYF
TRBJ2-7 TRBV10-3 few - TGTGCCATCAGTGGACAGTACGAGCAGTACTTC CAISGQYEQYF
TRBJ2-5 TRBV9 - TRBD2 TGTGCCAGCAGCCGATCAGGACTAGCGGGGGCCCAAGAGACCCAGTACTTC CASSRSGLAGAQETQYF
TRBJ2-2 TRBV29-1 few - TGCACGGCCGGGCAGTACTCATCTGGGGAGCTGTTTTTT CTAGQYSSGELFF
TRBJ2-3 TRBV24-1 - - TGTGCCACCAGTGATCAGGGGAAGGGGACAGATACGCAGTATTTT CATSDQGKGTDTQYF
TRBJ2-3 TRBV7-8 - TRBD2 TGTGCCAGCAGCTTAGATACTAGCGCAGATACGCAGTATTTT CASSLDTSADTQYF
TRBJ2-3 TRBV2 - TRBD2 TGTGCCAGCAGAGGAACTAGCGGGGGATCAGTGCAGTATTTT CASRGTSGGSVQYF
TRBJ2-1 TRBV6-2/TRBV6-3 few TRBD2 TGTGCCAGCAGTTACTCGCTAGCGGGACCACCAATTGAGCAGTTCTTC CASSYSLAGPPIEQFF
TRBJ2-2 TRBV29-1 - TRBD2 TGCAGCGTTCTCGTAGCGGGATCGAACACCGGGGAGCTGTTTTTT CSVLVAGSNTGELFF
TRBJ1-3 TRBV3-1 few - TGTGCCAGCAGCCAAGTCGACAGACTTACTGGAAACACCATATATTTT CASSQVDRLTGNTIYF
TRBJ2-5 TRBV12-3/TRBV12-4 few TRBD1 TGTGCCAGCTCACCCGGCGGGACAGGGGCAGGCGAGACCCAGTACTTC CASSPGGTGAGETQYF
TRBJ2-3 TRBV10-2 few TRBD2 TGCGCCAGCAGTCCCACTAGCGGCAAATCCTCTAGCACAGATACGCAGTATTTT CASSPTSGKSSSTDTQYF
TRBJ2-2 TRBV5-6 - - TGTGCCAGCAGCCCTCGGCTCACCGGGGAGCTGTTTTTT CASSPRLTGELFF
TRBJ1-2 TRBV12-3/TRBV12-4 few - TGTGCCAGCAGTTGGGGGCTGGGGAGCTATGGCTACACCTTC CASSWGLGSYGYTF
TRBJ2-1 TRBV29-1 few TRBD2 TGCAGCGTTGGGGAGGGACCCTACAATGAGCAGTTCTTC CSVGEGPYNEQFF
TRBJ2-3 TRBV20-1 - - TGCAGTGTCCAGGCCGCTAGCACAGATACGCAGTATTTT CSVQAASTDTQYF
TRBJ2-7 TRBV30 once TRBD1 TGTGCCTGGAGTACGACAGGGGGTACCTACGAGCAGTACTTC CAWSTTGGTYEQYF
TRBJ2-1 TRBV9 - TRBD2 TGTGCCAGCAGCGTAGCTCCGGGGGGGTACAATGAGCAGTTCTTC CASSVAPGGYNEQFF
TRBJ1-3 TRBV20-1 few - TGCAGTGCTAGTCGCGGGGATTCTGGAAACACCATATATTTT CSASRGDSGNTIYF
TRBJ1-1 TRBV12-3/TRBV12-4 many - TGTGCCAGCAGTCGGATGAACACTGAAGCTTTCTTT CASSRMNTEAFF
TRBJ2-3 TRBV10-3 - TRBD1 TGTGCCATCAGTGGGACAGGGGGCGAGGCGCAGTATTTT CAISGTGGEAQYF